Listed here is a single T cell receptor beta chain. Repertoires were generated with immunoSEQ multiplex PCR, while TCRdb's copy carries only in-frame clones and drops some. Counted here are approximately 240,000 clones, nearly 85% occurring once; the ten biggest clones make up roughly 5.5%. The data were taken from a study of blood T cell repertoires in COVID-19. Study-level background: The United States, Italy and Spain provided the acute and convalescent COVID-19 samples.

The V gene's germline CDR1 is SGHRS and CDR2 YFSETQ. This CDR3 contains 13 residues. Trimming took 4 bases from V and 6 from J; bases not matched to a gene: 2. The material sequenced was peripheral blood. The TCR originated in a human donor in a cohort sampled during active COVID-19. J is TRBJ2-7 and V is TRBV5-1; 12 nucleotides line up with TRBD1. CDR3 sequence: CASSPGQGAEQYF. DNA of the CDR3: TGCGCCAGCAGCCCGGGACAGGGGGCCGAGCAGTACTTC. The whole variable domain, filled in from reference TRBV5-1 and TRBJ2-7, reads KAGVTQTPRYLIKTRGQQVTLSCSPISGHRSVSWYQQTPGQGLQFLFEYFSETQRNKGNFPGRFSGRQFSNSRSEMNVSTLELGDSALYLCASSPGQGAEQYFGPGTRLTVT.